These 13 T cell receptor beta chains came from one sample sequenced in a study of T cells after yellow fever vaccination (dated by TCRdb to the late 2010s). Libraries were made using 5' RACE. The sequencer was an Illumina NovaSeq 6000. TCRdb itself trimmed the public reads at Q25 with fastp, ran MiXCR and retained productive beta chains. Records with the same CDR3 protein are collapsed into one entry carrying the most frequent genes and DNA. Across this sample there are some 350,000 distinct CDR3 sequences, with about 4% seen only once. The top ten constitute about 24% of the sample. What this sample's treatment or condition label stands for: live attenuated yellow fever vaccine strain. The sequences come from PBMCs, collected 5 days after the yellow fever booster vaccination. The receptors were sampled from a man between 18 and 29 years old who received the YFV17D yellow fever vaccine.

This clonotype came up many times. This chain uses TRBV2 with TRBJ2-5, with TRBD1 matching over 7 bases. Germline CDR1 reads SNHLY; CDR2 reads FYNNEI. CDR3 length: 13 residues. Losses at the gene ends were 10 bases for V and 1 base for J; bases not matched to a gene: 6. The CDR3 here is CATERDSQETQYF. In DNA, the CDR3 is TGTGCCACCGAGAGGGACAGCCAAGAGACCCAGTACTTC.

Ten or more counts support this clonotype. This chain uses TRBV5-5 with TRBJ2-5, with D maybe TRBD1 (5 bases). Germline V gene lookup returns CDR1 SGHKS and CDR2 YYEKEE (reference sequence). The CDR3 length is 13 residues. With 5 bases removed from V and 2 bases from J, the gap between germline ends came to 10 bases. The CDR3 DNA is TGTGCCAGCAGTGGTAGGGGACAAGAGACCCAGTACTTC. Its translation: CASSGRGQETQYF.

This clonotype has ten or more counts. CDR3 protein: CASSLAGNEAFF. DNA of the CDR3: TGCGCCAGCAGCTTGGCAGGGAATGAAGCTTTCTTT. The rearrangement links TRBV5-1 to TRBJ1-1; possible D gene TRBD1, 5 bases. V was cut by 0 bases and J by 7 bases, with 7 bases left in between. The germline V gene has CDR1 SGHRS and CDR2 YFSETQ. This CDR3 has 12 residues.

In this sample, this clonotype turned up a few times. The gene calls are TRBV4-1 and TRBJ2-5; 10 nucleotides agree with TRBD2. Per germline, CDR1 MGHRA and CDR2 YSYEKL. J gave up 0 bases and V 4 bases, and 5 bases lay outside the gene matches. This CDR3 has 16 residues. Here the CDR3 reads CASSRSGGAYQETQYF. CDR3 in DNA: TGCGCCAGCAGCCGAAGCGGGGGGGCCTACCAAGAGACCCAGTACTTC.

The table lists this clonotype with many counts. This chain connects TRBV5-6 to TRBJ1-6; unclear D gene. V was shortened by 4 bases and J by 7 bases, with 12 bases between the two germline ends. The CDR3 is made up of 14 amino acids. Germline CDR1 and CDR2: SGHDT and YYEEEE. The CDR3 coding sequence is TGTGCCAGCAGCCCGGACGGGAGAAATTCACCCCTCCACTTT. It specifies CASSPDGRNSPLHF.

The V gene is TRBV2, the J gene TRBJ1-5; 7 bases are shared with TRBD1. The J segment lost 7 bases and the V segment lost 8 bases, leaving 5 bases of the junction unmatched. This CDR3 spans 12 amino acids. In germline, CDR1 is SNHLY, CDR2 FYNNEI. CDR3 nucleotides: TGTGCCAGCGGACCAGGGGGGCAGCCCCAGCATTTT. It codes for CASGPGGQPQHF.

At least ten counts were recorded for this clonotype. The gene calls are TRBV27 and TRBJ2-7; TRBD1 is a possible D gene (6 bases). The V gene's germline CDR1 is MNHEY and CDR2 SMNVEV (reference sequence). This CDR3 has 14 residues. V shed 3 bases and J shed 2 bases, with 11 bases lying between them. In nucleotides, the CDR3 is TGTGCCAGCAGTTTTGGGCAGGGGCCCTACGAGCAGTACTTC. It encodes CASSFGQGPYEQYF.

This clonotype came up a few times. The chain couples TRBV5-5 to TRBJ2-7, with 10 bases that match TRBD2. CDR1 is SGHKS, CDR2 YYEKEE, per germline (reference sequence). This CDR3 spans 16 amino acids. With 0 bases clipped from V and 0 bases from J, the junction kept 3 bases outside the gene matches. CDR3 residues: CASSLALAGYSYEQYV. As DNA, the CDR3 is TGTGCCAGCAGCTTGGCACTAGCGGGGTACTCCTACGAGCAGTACGTC.

This clonotype was seen at least ten times. The chain is built from TRBV11-3 and TRBJ2-1; D ambiguous. Trimming shortened V by 4 bases and J by 9 bases, and 13 bases separated the two germline ends. Germline lookup yields CDR1 SGHNT and CDR2 YENEEA. There are 13 residues in the CDR3. CDR3: CASSSKSKGEQFF. DNA of the CDR3: TGTGCCAGCAGCTCGAAATCTAAGGGTGAGCAGTTCTTC.

This clonotype showed up many times. V usage is TRBV7-9 and J usage is TRBJ2-1; TRBD2 matches at 8 bases. The CDR3 loop spans 13 amino acids. With V trimmed by 6 bases and J by 8 bases, 6 bases remained unmatched. Looked up from germline, CDR1 is SEHNR and CDR2 is FQNEAQ (reference sequence). CDR3 sequence (DNA): TGTGCCAGCAGGGGTAGCGGGAAGGATGAGCAGTTCTTC. Its translation: CASRGSGKDEQFF.

For this clonotype: Because the CDR3 is missing its conserved closing phenylalanine or tryptophan, this is likely a read error. V gene TRBV20-1 combines with J gene TRBJ2-5; 13 bases align to TRBD2. The J segment lost 5 bases and the V segment lost 6 bases, leaving 9 bases of the junction unmatched. This CDR3 contains 15 residues. Per germline, CDR1 DFQATT and CDR2 SNEGSKA (reference sequence). The CDR3 region has the DNA TGCAGTGCCTCCCACGGACTAGCGGGGGTTGAGACCCAGTACCTC. Amino acids: CSASHGLAGVETQYL.

This clonotype was recorded at least ten times. The chain's CDR3 is CASSQDATGAYEQYF. CDR3 nucleotide sequence: TGTGCCAGCAGCCAAGACGCGACAGGGGCGTACGAGCAGTACTTC. V is TRBV4-2 and J is TRBJ2-7; TRBD1 aligns across 8 bases. Germline CDR1 is LGHNA and CDR2 is YNFKEQ. V gave up 0 bases and J gave up 4 bases; unmatched junction bases: 5. CDR3 length equals 15 residues.

This clonotype was observed a handful of times. The V gene is TRBV29-1, the J gene TRBJ1-1; D may be TRBD1 (6 bases). Germline CDR1 reads SQVTM; CDR2 reads ANQGSEA. The CDR3 length is 12 residues. With 5 bases removed from V and 5 bases from J, the gap between germline ends came to 12 bases. CDR3 sequence (DNA): TGCAGCGTTCAGGGGCGGAGAACTGAAGCTTTCTTT. Amino acid sequence: CSVQGRRTEAFF.